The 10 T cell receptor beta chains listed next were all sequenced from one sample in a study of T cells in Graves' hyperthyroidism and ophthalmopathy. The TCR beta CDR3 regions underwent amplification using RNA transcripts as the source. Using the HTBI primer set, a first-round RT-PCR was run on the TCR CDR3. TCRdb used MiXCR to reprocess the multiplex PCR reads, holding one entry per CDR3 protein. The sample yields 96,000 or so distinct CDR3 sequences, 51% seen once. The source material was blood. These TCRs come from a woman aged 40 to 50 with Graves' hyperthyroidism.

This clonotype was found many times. Written as DNA, the CDR3 is TGCGCCAGCAGCTTGGGCAGCCTCTACGAGCAGTACTTC. Its protein product is CASSLGSLYEQYF. This sequence joins TRBV5-1 and TRBJ2-7; D is ambiguous. This CDR3 is 13 amino acids long. Germline V CDR1 and CDR2: SGHRS, YFSETQ. Trimming removed 0 bases at V and 3 bases at J, with 7 bases between.

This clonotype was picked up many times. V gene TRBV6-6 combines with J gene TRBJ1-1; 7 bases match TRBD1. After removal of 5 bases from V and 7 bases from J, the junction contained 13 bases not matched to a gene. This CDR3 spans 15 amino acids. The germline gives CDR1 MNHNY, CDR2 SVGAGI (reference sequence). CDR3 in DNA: TGTGCCAGCAGTGACACCGGGACAGCAGTCGATGAAGCTTTCTTT. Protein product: CASSDTGTAVDEAFF.

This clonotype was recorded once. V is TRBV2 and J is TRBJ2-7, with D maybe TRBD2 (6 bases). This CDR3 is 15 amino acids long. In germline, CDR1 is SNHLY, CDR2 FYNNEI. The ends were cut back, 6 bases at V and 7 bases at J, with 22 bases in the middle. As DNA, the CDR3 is TGTGCCAGCAGCTCACGGTCAGGAGGGACCGGGGAGCAGTACTTC. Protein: CASSSRSGGTGEQYF.

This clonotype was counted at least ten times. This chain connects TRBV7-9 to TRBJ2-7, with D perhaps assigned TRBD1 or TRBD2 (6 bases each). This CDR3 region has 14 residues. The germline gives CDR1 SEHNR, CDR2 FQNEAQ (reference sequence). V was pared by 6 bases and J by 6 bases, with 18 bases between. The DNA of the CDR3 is TGTGCCAGCAGTGGCCCCCTGCCGGGGGCCGAGCAGTACTTC. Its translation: CASSGPLPGAEQYF.

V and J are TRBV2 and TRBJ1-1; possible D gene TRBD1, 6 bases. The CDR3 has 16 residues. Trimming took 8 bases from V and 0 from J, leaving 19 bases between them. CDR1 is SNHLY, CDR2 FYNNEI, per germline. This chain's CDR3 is CASSPGGRGVNTEAFF. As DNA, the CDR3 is TGTGCCAGCTCCCCTGGGGGGCGAGGTGTGAACACTGAAGCTTTCTTT.

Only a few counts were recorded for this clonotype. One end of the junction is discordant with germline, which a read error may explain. In DNA form, the CDR3 reads TGTGCCAGCAGCTTAGGCCCTGGCAATCAGCCCCAGCAGTACTTT. Translating gives CASSLGPGNQPQQYF. This rearrangement joins TRBV9 to TRBJ2-7; D call uncertain. The germline gives CDR1 SGDLS, CDR2 YYNGEE. This CDR3 has 15 amino acids.

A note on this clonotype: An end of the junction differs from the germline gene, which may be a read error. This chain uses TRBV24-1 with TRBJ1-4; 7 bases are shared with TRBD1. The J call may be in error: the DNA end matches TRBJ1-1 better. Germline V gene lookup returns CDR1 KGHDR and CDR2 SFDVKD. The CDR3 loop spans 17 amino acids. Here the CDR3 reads CATSDDDGQAKRAEAFF. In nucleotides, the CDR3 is TGTGCTACCAGTGACGACGATGGACAGGCTAAGAGAGCTGAAGCTTTCTTT.

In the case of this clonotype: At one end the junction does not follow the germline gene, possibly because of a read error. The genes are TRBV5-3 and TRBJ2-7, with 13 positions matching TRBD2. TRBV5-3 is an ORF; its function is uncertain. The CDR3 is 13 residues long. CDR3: CSVEGLAGNEQYF. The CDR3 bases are TGCAGCGTTGAGGGACTAGCGGGAAACGAGCAGTACTTC.

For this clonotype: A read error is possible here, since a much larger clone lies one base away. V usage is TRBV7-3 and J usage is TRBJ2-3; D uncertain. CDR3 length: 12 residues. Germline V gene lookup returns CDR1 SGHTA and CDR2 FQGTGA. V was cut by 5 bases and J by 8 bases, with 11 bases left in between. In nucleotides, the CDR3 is TGTGCCAGCAGCCTCCACGAGACTACGCAGTATTTT. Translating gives CASSLHETTQYF.

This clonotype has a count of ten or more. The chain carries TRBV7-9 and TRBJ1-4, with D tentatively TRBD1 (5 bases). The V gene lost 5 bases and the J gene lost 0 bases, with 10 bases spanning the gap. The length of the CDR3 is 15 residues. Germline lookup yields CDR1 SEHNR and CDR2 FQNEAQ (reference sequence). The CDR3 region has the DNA TGTGCCAGCAGCCTGGGGGGAACAACTAATGAAAAACTGTTTTTT. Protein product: CASSLGGTTNEKLFF.